These T cell receptor beta chains were read from a single sample in a study of T cell responses to AZD1222 COVID-19 vaccine. Profiling relied on immunoSEQ multiplex PCR, and the TCRdb table lists in-frame clones only, not all of them. Altogether roughly 130,000 clones are present, roughly 85% being singletons, with the ten largest covering about 19%. Sequencing was performed on peripheral blood, taken on day 0 of MenACWY control vaccination. Receptor source: an adult in good health. Both conserved end residues are part of each CDR3. D genes are given only for firm matches. Size is stated for part of the rows, as once, few or many counts, or as a class when the clone is expanded.

>.|TRBV2|TRBD1|TRBJ1-5
TGTGCCAGCAGCCAGGACAGGGGAAGGGATTATAGCAATCAGCCCCAGCATTTT
CASSQDRGRDYSNQPQHF
>.|TRBV28|TRBD2|TRBJ2-7
TGTGCCAGCAGAACTAGCGGGAGAGGCTACGAGCAGTACTTC
CASRTSGRGYEQYF
>.|TRBV6-6|.|TRBJ1-4
TGTGCCAGCAGTTACTACGAGGGTAGAAATGAAAAACTGTTTTTT
CASSYYEGRNEKLFF
>.|TRBV4-1|.|TRBJ2-7
TGCGCCAGCAGCCAAGATTTGAGCCCCTACGAGCAGTACTTC
CASSQDLSPYEQYF
>.|TRBV28|TRBD1|TRBJ1-2
TGTGCCAGCAGTACAGGGGGGGCAGGCGGCGAAATTTATGGCTACACCTTC
CASSTGGAGGEIYGYTF
>.|TRBV3-1/TRBV3-2|.|TRBJ2-7
TGTGCCAGCAGCCCTCGGACAGCTTACGAGCAGTACTTC
CASSPRTAYEQYF
>.|TRBV2|TRBD1|TRBJ1-6
TGTGCCAGCAGCCGACAGGGCCCGACTTCACCCCTCCACTTT
CASSRQGPTSPLHF
>.|TRBV5-1|.|TRBJ2-3
TGCGCCAGCAGCGTTTTACCCCTTTGGATGGGGCGACGCACAGATACGCAGTATTTT
CASSVLPLWMGRRTDTQYF
>.|TRBV27|.|TRBJ1-4
TGTGCCAGCAGCCGCTCGGGGGTACTTAATGAAAAACTGTTTTTT
CASSRSGVLNEKLFF
>.|TRBV9|TRBD2|TRBJ2-1
TGTGCCAGCAGCGTATTTCTCGGGAGGGCTAGGAATGAGCAGTTCTTC
CASSVFLGRARNEQFF
>.|TRBV19|.|TRBJ2-4
TGTGCCAGTAGGGAGGCGGGGAACATTCAGTACTTC
CASREAGNIQYF
>once|TRBV30|.|TRBJ1-4
TGTGCCTGGAGTGTCAGTTCAACTAATGAAAAACTGTTTTTT
CAWSVSSTNEKLFF
>.|TRBV7-2|.|TRBJ1-5
TGTGCCAGCAGCGCAGTATCAACGGCTAGCAATCAGCCCCAGCATTTT
CASSAVSTASNQPQHF
>.|TRBV7-3|.|TRBJ2-3
TGTGCCAGCAGCATTACGGGACTGGGGACAGATACGCAGTATTTT
CASSITGLGTDTQYF
>.|TRBV18|.|TRBJ2-7
TGTGCCAGCTCACCACTACAGGGCTCTTTCGCCTACGAGCAGTACTTC
CASSPLQGSFAYEQYF
>.|TRBV3-1/TRBV3-2|TRBD2|TRBJ2-7
TGTGCCAGCAGCCAGCGGCTAGCGGTACCCTACGAGCAGTACTTC
CASSQRLAVPYEQYF
>.|TRBV4-2|.|TRBJ2-6
TGTGCCAGCAGCCAAGGAGACAGCTCTGGGGCCAACGTCCTGACTTTC
CASSQGDSSGANVLTF